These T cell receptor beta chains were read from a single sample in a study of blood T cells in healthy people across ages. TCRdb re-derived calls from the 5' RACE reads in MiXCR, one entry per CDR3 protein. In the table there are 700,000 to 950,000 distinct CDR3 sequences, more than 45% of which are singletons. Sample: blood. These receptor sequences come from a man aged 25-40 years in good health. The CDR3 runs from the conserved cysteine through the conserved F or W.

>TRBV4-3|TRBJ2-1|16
CASSQDLTSGYNEQFF
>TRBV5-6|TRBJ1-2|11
CASSLYASYTF
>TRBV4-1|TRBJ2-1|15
CASSVLAGVYNEQFF
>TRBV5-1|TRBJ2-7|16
CASSWGETGGSYEQYF
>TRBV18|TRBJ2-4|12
CASSPPGQFQYF
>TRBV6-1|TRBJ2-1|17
CASRTGATVLLPNEQFF
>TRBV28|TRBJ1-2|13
CASSLPGRDGYTF
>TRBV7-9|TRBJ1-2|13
CASSFRPADGYTF
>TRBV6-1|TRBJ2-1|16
CASSEQVAGVRNEQFF
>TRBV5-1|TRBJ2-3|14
CASRGTSGSDTQYF
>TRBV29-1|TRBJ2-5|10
CSVAEGAQYF
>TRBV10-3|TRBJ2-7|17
CAISDGKSGRAVYEQYF
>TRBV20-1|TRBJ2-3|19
CSACPGTSGRLAKADTQYF
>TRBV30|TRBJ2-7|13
CAWRGGLAYEQYF
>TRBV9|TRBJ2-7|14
CASSVATPSDEQYF
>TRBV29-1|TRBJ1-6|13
CSVGDGRNSPLHF
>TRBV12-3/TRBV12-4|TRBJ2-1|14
CASSWGQTDNEQFF
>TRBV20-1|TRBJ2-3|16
CSARKGGRGGTDTQYF
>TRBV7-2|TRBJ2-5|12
CASSLADAGQYF
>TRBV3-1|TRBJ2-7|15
CASSQGGGFSYEQYF
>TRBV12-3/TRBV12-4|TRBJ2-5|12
CASSFQEETQYF
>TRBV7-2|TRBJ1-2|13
CASSDAINYGYTF
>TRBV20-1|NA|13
CSATPSGEYEQYF
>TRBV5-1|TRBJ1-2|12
CAGSLDRYGYTF
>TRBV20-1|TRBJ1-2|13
CSARREGIYGYTF
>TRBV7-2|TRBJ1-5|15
CASSHRGGSWQPQHF
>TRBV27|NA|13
CASGLTGAYEQYF
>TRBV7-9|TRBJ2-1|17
CASSLGLAGGSYNEQFF
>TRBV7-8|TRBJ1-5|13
CASQGPGNQPQHF
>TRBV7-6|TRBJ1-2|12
CASSLGGRTYTF
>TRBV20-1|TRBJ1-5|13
CSAKSIGNQPQHF
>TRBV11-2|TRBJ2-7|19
CASSLDPQGLAGGSYEQYF
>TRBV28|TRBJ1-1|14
CASKPHAGATEAFF
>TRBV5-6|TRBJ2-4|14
CASSLRLAKNIQYF
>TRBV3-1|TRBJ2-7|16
CASSQDGRQGGNEQYF
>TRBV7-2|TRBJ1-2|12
CASSLDLGGYTF
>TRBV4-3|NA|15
CASSQAGGGFYEQYF
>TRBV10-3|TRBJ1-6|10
CAIGRRPLHF
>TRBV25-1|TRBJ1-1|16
CASSESRTGMGTEAFF
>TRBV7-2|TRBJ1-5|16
CASSLGAVVSNQPQHF
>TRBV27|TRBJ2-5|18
CASSPIMTSGGRQETQYF
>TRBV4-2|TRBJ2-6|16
CASSQGTGTGANVLTF
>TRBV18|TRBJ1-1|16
CASSPKKSVMNTEAFF
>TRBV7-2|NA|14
CASSLNPGYETQYF
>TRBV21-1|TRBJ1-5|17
CASSKAWDRGRFQPQHF
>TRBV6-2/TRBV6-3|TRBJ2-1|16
CASTLERANSYNEQFF
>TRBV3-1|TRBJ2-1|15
CASSLPGLDYNEQFF
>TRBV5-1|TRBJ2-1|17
CASSLTTSGTSGLVGFF
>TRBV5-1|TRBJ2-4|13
CASSLGGIHEQYF
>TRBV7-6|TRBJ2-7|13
CASSSTGAPEQYF
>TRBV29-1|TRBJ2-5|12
CSALEPLETQYF
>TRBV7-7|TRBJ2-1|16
CASSWVPGLAANEQFF
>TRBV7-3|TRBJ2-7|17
CASSPRDRGVPTYEQYF
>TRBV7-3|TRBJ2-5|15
CASSLASGTYNEQYF
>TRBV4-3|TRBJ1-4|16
CASSQEDTRINEKLFF
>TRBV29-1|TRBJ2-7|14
CSVATGTGLYEQYF
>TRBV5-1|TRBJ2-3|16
CASSRDRDRVTDTQYF